The clone carrying this T cell receptor beta chain was seen just once. The antigen is undetermined. The data stem from a study of blood T cells in healthy people across ages. Notes on the study in general: Diversity of TCR beta per million T cells declined in a roughly linear way with age. A greater number of naive CD4+ cells and higher diversity distinguished long-lived donors from aged donors.

CDR3 length equals 14 residues. Trimming removed 0 bases from V and 1 base from J, with 7 bases in between. Germline CDR1 is SGHDT and CDR2 is YYEEEE. Primers used in a second PCR of roughly 6 to 11 cycles were a sample-barcoded 5' primer and a J-beta primer mix. Carrying 12 random nucleotides, a template-switch adaptor labeled each individual cDNA molecule. From the 5' RACE reads, TCRdb called clonotypes with MiXCR, one entry per CDR3 protein. The data hold fewer than 750,000 distinct CDR3 sequences, with around 50% observed a single time. The receptor was isolated from a woman of 80 years or more in good health. V is TRBV5-6 and J is TRBJ1-1; D unclear. The sequenced material came from blood. CDR3 sequence: CASSLGRPNTEAFF. In nucleotides, the CDR3 is TGTGCCAGCAGCTTGGGCAGGCCGAACACTGAAGCTTTCTTT. The full variable domain, with the rest looked up from reference TRBV5-6 and TRBJ1-1, is DAGVTQSPTHLIKTRGQQVTLRCSPKSGHDTVSWYQQALGQGPQFIFQYYEEEERQRGNFPDRFSGHQFPNYSSELNVNALLLGDSALYLCASSLGRPNTEAFFGQGTRLTVV.